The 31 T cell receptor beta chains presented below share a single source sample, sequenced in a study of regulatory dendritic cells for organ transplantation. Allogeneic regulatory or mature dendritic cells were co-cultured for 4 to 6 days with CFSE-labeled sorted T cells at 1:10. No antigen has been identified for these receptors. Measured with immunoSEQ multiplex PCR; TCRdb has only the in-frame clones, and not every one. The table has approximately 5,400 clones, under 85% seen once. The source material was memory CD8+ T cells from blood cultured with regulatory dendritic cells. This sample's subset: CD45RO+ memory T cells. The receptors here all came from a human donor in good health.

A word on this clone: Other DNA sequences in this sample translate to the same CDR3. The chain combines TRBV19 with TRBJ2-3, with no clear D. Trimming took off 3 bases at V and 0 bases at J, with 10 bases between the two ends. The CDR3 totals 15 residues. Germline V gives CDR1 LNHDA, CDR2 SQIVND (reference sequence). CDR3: CASSISPASTDTQYF. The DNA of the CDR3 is TGTGCCAGTAGTATCTCCCCAGCGAGCACAGATACGCAGTATTTT. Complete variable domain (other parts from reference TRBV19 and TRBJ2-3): DGGITQSPKYLFRKEGQNVTLSCEQNLNHDAMYWYRQDPGQGLRLIYYSQIVNDFQKGDIAEGYSVSREKKESFPLTVTSAQKNPTAFYLCASSISPASTDTQYFGPGTRLTVL.

CDR3 loop: CASARMGEYSYNEQFF. CDR3 DNA sequence: TGTGCCAGCGCGAGGATGGGGGAGTACAGTTACAATGAGCAGTTCTTC. This rearrangement joins TRBV21-1 to TRBJ2-1. TRBV21-1 is marked as a pseudogene. The CDR3 contains 16 residues.

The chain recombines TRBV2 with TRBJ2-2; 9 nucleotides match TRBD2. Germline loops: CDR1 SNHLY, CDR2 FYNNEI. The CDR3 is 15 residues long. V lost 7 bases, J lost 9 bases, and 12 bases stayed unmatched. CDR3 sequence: CASTGSGSGIRELFF. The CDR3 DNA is TGTGCCAGCACGGGTAGCGGGAGTGGGATCAGGGAGCTGTTTTTT.

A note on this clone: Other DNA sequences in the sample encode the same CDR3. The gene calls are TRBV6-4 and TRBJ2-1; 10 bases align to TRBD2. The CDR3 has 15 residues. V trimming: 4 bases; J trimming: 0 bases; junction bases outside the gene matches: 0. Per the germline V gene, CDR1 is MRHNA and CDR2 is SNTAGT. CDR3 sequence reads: CASSGTSGSYNEQFF. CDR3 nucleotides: TGTGCCAGCAGTGGGACTAGCGGCTCCTACAATGAGCAGTTCTTC.

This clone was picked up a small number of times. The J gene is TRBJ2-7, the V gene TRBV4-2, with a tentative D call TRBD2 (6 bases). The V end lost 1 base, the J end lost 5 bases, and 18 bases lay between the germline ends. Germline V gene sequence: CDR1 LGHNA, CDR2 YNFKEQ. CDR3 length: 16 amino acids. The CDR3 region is CASSQALTGESHEQYF. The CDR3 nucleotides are TGTGCCAGCAGCCAAGCGTTAACGGGAGAAAGCCACGAGCAGTACTTC.

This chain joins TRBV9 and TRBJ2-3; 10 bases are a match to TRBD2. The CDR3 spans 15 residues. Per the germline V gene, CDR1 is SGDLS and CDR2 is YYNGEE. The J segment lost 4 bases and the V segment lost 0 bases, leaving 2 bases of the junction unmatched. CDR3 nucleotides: TGTGCCAGCAGCGTAGACCTAGCGGGAGCAGATACGCAGTATTTT. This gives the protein CASSVDLAGADTQYF. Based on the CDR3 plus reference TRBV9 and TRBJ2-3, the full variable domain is DSGVTQTPKHLITATGQRVTLRCSPRSGDLSVYWYQQSLDQGLQFLIQYYNGEERAKGNILERFSAQQFPDLHSELNLSSLELGDSALYFCASSVDLAGADTQYFGPGTRLTVL.

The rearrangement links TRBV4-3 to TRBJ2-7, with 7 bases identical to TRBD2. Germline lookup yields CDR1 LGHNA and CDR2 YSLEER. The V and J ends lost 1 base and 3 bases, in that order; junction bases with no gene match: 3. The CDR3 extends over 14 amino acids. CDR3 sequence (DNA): TGCGCCAGCAGCCAAGCCGGCGGGAGCTACGAGCAGTACTTC. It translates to CASSQAGGSYEQYF.

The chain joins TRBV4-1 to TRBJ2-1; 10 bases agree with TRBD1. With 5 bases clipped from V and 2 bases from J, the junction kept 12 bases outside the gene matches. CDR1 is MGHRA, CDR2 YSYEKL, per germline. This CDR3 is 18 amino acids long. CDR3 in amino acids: CASSSGTGVAWAYNEQFF. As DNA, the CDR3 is TGCGCCAGCAGCTCCGGGACAGGGGTTGCTTGGGCCTACAATGAGCAGTTCTTC.

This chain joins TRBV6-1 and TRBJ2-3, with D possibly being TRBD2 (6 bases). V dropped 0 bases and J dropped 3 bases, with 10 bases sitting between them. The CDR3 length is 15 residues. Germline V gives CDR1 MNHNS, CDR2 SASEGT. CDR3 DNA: TGTGCCAGCAGTGAAGCGCGTGGGGGGACAGATACGCAGTATTTT. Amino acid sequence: CASSEARGGTDTQYF.

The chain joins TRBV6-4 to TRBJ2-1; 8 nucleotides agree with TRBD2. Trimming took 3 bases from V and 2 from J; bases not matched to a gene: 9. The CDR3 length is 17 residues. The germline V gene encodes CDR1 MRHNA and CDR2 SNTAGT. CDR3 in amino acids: CASSEYSGAGAYNEQFF. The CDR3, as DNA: TGTGCCAGCAGTGAATATAGCGGGGCGGGCGCCTACAATGAGCAGTTCTTC.

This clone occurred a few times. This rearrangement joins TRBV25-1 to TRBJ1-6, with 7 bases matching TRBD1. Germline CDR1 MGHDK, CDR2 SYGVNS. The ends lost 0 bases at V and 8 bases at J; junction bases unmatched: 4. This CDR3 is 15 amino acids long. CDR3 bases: TGTGCCAGCAGTGAATATGACAGGGATGATTCACCCCTCCACTTT. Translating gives CASSEYDRDDSPLHF.

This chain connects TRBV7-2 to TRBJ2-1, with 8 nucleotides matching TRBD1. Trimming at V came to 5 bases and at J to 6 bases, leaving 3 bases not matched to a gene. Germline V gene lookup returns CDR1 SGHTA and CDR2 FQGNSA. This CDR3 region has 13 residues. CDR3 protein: CASSPDRVNEQFF. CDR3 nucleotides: TGTGCCAGCAGCCCGGACAGGGTCAATGAGCAGTTCTTC.

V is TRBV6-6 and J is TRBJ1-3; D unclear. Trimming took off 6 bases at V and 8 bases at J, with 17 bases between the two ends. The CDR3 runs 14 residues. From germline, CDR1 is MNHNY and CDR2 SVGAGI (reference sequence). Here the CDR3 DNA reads TGTGCCAGCAGCGATCAGCCCCGAACGGACACCATATATTTT. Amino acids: CASSDQPRTDTIYF.

The DNA of the CDR3 is TGTGCCAGCAGTATCCCTACTACGATTTCCTACGAGCAGTACTTC. Its translation is CASSIPTTISYEQYF. The chain carries TRBV28 and TRBJ2-7; D gene unclear. The CDR3 extends over 15 amino acids. Germline values: CDR1 MDHEN, CDR2 SYDVKM. The V end lost 5 bases, the J end lost 1 base, and 15 bases lay between the germline ends.

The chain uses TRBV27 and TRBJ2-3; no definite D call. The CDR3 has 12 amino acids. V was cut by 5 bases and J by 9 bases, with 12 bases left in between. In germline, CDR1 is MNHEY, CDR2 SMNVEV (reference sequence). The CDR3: CASSLKFGTQYF. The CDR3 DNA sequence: TGTGCCAGCAGTCTCAAATTCGGAACGCAGTATTTT.

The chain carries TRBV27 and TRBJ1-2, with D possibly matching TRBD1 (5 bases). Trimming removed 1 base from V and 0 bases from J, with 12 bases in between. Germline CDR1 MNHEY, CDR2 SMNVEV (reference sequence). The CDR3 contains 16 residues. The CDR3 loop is CASSLYPRGANYGYTF. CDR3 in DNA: TGTGCCAGCAGTTTATACCCACGGGGGGCTAACTATGGCTACACCTTC.

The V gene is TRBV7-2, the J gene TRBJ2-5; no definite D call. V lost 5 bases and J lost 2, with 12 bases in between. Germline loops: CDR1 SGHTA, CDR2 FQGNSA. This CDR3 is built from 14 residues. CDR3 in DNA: TGTGCCAGCAGCGAACCGGGCCCACAAGAGACCCAGTACTTC. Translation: CASSEPGPQETQYF.

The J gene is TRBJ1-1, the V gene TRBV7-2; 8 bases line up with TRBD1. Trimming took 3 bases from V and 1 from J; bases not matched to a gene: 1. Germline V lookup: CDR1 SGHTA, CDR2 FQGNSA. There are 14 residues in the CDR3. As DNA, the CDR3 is TGTGCCAGCAGCTTCGACAGGGGGAACACTGAAGCTTTCTTT. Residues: CASSFDRGNTEAFF.

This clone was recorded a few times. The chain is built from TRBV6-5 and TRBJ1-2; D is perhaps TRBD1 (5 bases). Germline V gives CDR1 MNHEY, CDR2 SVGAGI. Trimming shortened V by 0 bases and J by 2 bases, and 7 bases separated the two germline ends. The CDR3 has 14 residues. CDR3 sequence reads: CASSYSGANYGYTF. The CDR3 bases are TGTGCCAGCAGTTACTCCGGGGCAAACTATGGCTACACCTTC.

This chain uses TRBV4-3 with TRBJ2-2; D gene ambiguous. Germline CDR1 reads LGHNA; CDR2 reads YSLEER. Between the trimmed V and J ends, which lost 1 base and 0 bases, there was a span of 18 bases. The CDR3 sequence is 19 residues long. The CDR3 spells CASSQGGAAEYPNTGELFF. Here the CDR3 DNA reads TGCGCCAGCAGCCAAGGCGGCGCGGCCGAATACCCGAACACCGGGGAGCTGTTTTTT.

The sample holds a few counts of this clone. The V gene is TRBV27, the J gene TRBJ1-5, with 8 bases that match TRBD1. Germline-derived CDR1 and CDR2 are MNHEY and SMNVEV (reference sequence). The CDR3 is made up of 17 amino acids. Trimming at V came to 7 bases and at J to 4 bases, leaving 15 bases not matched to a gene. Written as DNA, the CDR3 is TGTGCCAGCACCAATCGCGGACAGGGTGGATTAAATCAGCCCCAGCATTTT. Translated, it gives CASTNRGQGGLNQPQHF.

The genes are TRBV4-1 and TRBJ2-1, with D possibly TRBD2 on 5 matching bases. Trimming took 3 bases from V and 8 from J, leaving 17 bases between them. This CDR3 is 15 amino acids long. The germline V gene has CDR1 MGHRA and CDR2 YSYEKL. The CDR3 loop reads CASSHCDSAGHEQFF. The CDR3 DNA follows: TGCGCCAGCAGCCATTGCGACTCCGCGGGCCATGAGCAGTTCTTC.

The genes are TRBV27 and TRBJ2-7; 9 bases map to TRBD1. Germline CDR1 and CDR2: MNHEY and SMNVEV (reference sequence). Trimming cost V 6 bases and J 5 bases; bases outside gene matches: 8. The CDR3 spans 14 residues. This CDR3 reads CASREQGAGNEQYF. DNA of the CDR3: TGTGCCAGCAGAGAACAGGGGGCGGGGAACGAGCAGTACTTC.

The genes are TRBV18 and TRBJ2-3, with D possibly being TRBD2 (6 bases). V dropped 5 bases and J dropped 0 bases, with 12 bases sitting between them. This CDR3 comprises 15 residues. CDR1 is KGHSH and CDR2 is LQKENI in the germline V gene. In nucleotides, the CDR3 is TGTGCCAGCTCAGCCGGGAGAACTAGCACAGATACGCAGTATTTT. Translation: CASSAGRTSTDTQYF.

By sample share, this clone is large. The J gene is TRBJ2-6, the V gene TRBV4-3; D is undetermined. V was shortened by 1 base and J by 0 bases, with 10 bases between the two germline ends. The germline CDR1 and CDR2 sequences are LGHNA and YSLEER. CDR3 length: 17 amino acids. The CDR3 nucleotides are TGCGCCAGCAGCCAAGCAGAGAGCAGCTCTGGGGCCAACGTCCTGACTTTC. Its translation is CASSQAESSSGANVLTF.

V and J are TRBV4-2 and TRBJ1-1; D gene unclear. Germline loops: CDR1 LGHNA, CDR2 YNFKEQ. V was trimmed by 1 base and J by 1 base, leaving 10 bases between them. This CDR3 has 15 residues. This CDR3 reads CASSQVRASNTEAFF. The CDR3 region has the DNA TGTGCCAGCAGCCAAGTAAGGGCATCGAACACTGAAGCTTTCTTT.

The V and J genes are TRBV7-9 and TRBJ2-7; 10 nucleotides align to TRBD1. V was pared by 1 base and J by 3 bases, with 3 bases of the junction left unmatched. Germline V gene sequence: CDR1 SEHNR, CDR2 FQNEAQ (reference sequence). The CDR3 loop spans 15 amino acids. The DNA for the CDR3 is TGTGCCAGCAGCTTAGAAGGACAGGGGGACTACGAGCAGTACTTC. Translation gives CASSLEGQGDYEQYF. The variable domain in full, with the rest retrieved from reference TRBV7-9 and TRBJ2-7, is DTGVSQNPRHKITKRGQNVTFRCDPISEHNRLYWYRQTLGQGPEFLTYFQNEAQLEKSRLLSDRFSAERPKGSFSTLEIQRTEQGDSAMYLCASSLEGQGDYEQYFGPGTRLTVT.

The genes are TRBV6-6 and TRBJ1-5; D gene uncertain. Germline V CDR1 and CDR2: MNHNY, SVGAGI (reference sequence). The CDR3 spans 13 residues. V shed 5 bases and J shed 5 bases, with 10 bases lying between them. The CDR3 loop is CASSEKEHQPQHF. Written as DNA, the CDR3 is TGTGCCAGCAGTGAGAAAGAGCATCAGCCCCAGCATTTT.

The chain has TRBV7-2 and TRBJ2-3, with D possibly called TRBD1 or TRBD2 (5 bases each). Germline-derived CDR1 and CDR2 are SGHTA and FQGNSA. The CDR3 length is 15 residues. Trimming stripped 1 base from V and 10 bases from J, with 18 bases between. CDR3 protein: CASSLGLGVGAAQYF. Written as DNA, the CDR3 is TGTGCCAGCAGCTTAGGGTTGGGGGTCGGGGCAGCGCAGTATTTT. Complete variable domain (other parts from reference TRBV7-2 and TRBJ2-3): GAGVSQSPSNKVTEKGKDVELRCDPISGHTALYWYRQSLGQGLEFLIYFQGNSAPDKSGLPSDRFSAERTGGSVSTLTIQRTQQEDSAVYLCASSLGLGVGAAQYFGPGTRLTVL.

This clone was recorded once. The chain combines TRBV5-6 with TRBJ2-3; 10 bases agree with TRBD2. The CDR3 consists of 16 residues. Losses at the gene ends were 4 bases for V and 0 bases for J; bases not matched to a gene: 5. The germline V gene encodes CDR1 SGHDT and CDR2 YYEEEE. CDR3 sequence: CASSNPAGGSTDTQYF. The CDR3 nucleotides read TGTGCCAGCAGCAACCCAGCGGGGGGGAGCACAGATACGCAGTATTTT.

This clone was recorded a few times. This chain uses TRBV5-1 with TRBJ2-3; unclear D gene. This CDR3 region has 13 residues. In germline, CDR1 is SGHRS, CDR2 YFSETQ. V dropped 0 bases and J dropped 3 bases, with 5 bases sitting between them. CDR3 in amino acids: CASSLAGTDTQYF. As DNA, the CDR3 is TGCGCCAGCAGCTTGGCCGGTACAGATACGCAGTATTTT.